The source of this T cell receptor (beta chain) is a study of T cell changes during pregnancy in multiple sclerosis. Assay used: immunoSEQ multiplex PCR; TCRdb lists only in-frame clones, some missing. The data contain around 72,000 clones, roughly 89% of them singletons. CDR1 is MNHEY and CDR2 is SMNVEV in the germline V gene (reference sequence). This CDR3 region has 14 residues. Trimming pared 8 bases from V and 3 bases from J, leaving 17 bases between. The sequencing here drew on peripheral blood, taken in the third trimester of pregnancy. The source is a female donor in good health, enrolled as a control in a pregnancy study. V and J are TRBV27 and TRBJ2-7, with a weak D call TRBD2 (6 bases). The CDR3: CASSREGLNYEQYF. The CDR3 DNA reads as TGTGCCAGCTCCCGCGAGGGACTGAACTACGAGCAGTACTTC.